This T cell receptor (beta chain) was captured in a study of cytomegalovirus exposure and HLA in healthy donors. Study-wide results and limits: Indistinguishable V segments, including TRBV6-2 and TRBV6-3, were excluded.

The PCR ran on 60 Vbeta and 13 Jbeta primers. TCRdb's copy holds only in-frame clones and misses some; the assay was immunoSEQ multiplex PCR. The table lists 150,000 to 200,000 clones, 60% to 85% of them singletons. This CDR3 is built from 13 residues. Germline CDR1 and CDR2: LNHDA and SQIVND (reference sequence). J was trimmed by 4 bases and V by 6 bases; bases with no gene match: 5. A note on this clone: Its antigen is as yet unknown.

The chain recombines TRBV19 with TRBJ2-7, with 8 bases identical to TRBD1. The receptor's source is a woman in her thirties or forties in good health and CMV-seronegative. The sequenced material came from PBMCs. CDR3 DNA sequence: TGTGCCAGTAGAGCAGGACAGGGTTACGAGCAGTACTTC. Residues: CASRAGQGYEQYF.